The 5 T cell receptor beta chains given below trace back to one sample, sequenced in a study of CD8 T cells in ankylosing spondylitis. One entry per CDR3 protein, called by TCRdb with MiXCR from the 5' RACE reads. The sample contains about 210,000 distinct CDR3 sequences, less than 9.5% of which appear only once. Sequenced sample: blood, either unsorted or a sorted T cell fraction (not recorded which). These receptors were taken from a female donor with ankylosing spondylitis or in good health (not recorded which).

This clonotype occurred many times. Written as DNA, the CDR3 is TGCAGCGTTGTCGGGACGGCGGAGACCCAGTACTTC. Translated, it gives CSVVGTAETQYF. The rearrangement uses TRBV29-1 and TRBJ2-5; D might be TRBD1 or TRBD2, each matching 5 bases. Per germline, CDR1 SQVTM and CDR2 ANQGSEA. This CDR3 region has 12 residues. The germline V and J ends were trimmed by 4 bases and 5 bases, with 11 bases remaining between them.

This clonotype was recorded at least ten times. The genes are TRBV30 and TRBJ1-2; the D is unclear. Germline assignment: CDR1 GTSNPN and CDR2 SVGIG (reference sequence). The CDR3 has 13 amino acids. V was shortened by 4 bases and J by 4 bases, with 13 bases between the two germline ends. The CDR3 DNA is TGTGCCTGGACCTTAGGAGGACCCTATGGCTACACCTTC. As protein: CAWTLGGPYGYTF.

The table lists this clonotype with a few counts. The gene calls are TRBV7-9 and TRBJ2-1; 7 nucleotides match TRBD2. Germline values: CDR1 SEHNR, CDR2 FQNEAQ (reference sequence). CDR3 length: 14 residues. V shed 10 bases, J shed 7 bases, and the junction held 13 bases outside the gene matches. The CDR3 region is CATSHRDYYNEQFF. The CDR3 DNA reads as TGTGCCACCTCCCACCGGGACTACTATAATGAGCAGTTCTTC.

This clonotype was detected ten times or more. The chain uses TRBV6-1 and TRBJ2-7; D might be TRBD2 (5 bases). Germline-derived CDR1 and CDR2 are MNHNS and SASEGT. The CDR3 has 15 residues. Trimming shortened V by 7 bases and J by 3 bases, and 19 bases separated the two germline ends. The CDR3 loop is CASTVHKGGYYEQYF. In DNA form, the CDR3 reads TGTGCCAGCACGGTCCATAAAGGCGGGTACTACGAGCAGTACTTC.

Points on this clonotype: A much larger clone lies one base from this, so it may be a read error. This rearrangement joins TRBV19 to TRBJ2-7; possible D gene TRBD1, 5 bases. The CDR3 contains 13 residues. V was pared by 3 bases and J by 6 bases, with 12 bases between. The germline V gene encodes CDR1 LNHDA and CDR2 SQIVND (reference sequence). DNA for the CDR3: TGTGCCAGTAGTATGGCCGGAACAGGCGAGCAGTACTTC. It yields the protein CASSMAGTGEQYF.